The 11 T cell receptor beta chains below come from one sample, sequenced in a study of T-cell reconstitution after alpha-beta-depleted transplantation in children. For TCRbeta, the library was prepared with unique molecular identifiers. Each CDR3 protein is one row after TCRdb ran MiXCR on the PCR reads. This table holds hundreds of thousands of distinct CDR3 sequences, roughly a tenth found once. The sample here was PBMCs, taken before TCRalphabeta/CD19-depleted stem cell transplant. The receptor set was obtained from a child younger than two with acute myeloid leukemia, due to receive a stem cell transplant.

The table lists this clonotype with many counts. The rearrangement joins TRBV24-1 to TRBJ2-1, with D maybe TRBD2 (5 bases). The CDR3 is 14 residues long. Trimming left V 4 bases short and J 7 bases short, with 13 bases between. From germline, CDR1 is KGHDR and CDR2 SFDVKD. The DNA for the CDR3 is TGTGCCACCAGTGAAGTTGCCGGGGAGAATGAGCAGTTCTTC. This translates into CATSEVAGENEQFF.

This chain links TRBV5-1 with TRBJ2-5, with a possible D match to TRBD1 (5 bases). Germline V gene sequence: CDR1 SGHRS, CDR2 YFSETQ. The CDR3 totals 14 residues. Deletions cut 2 bases from V and 4 bases from J, with 12 bases between. CDR3 DNA sequence: TGCGCCAGCAGCTTAGGACACGGCCCAGAGACCCAGTACTTC. This encodes CASSLGHGPETQYF.

The table lists this clonotype with a few counts. The chain has TRBV6-1 and TRBJ2-1; maybe TRBD2 (6 bases). The CDR3 totals 14 residues. V lost 4 bases and J 10 bases, leaving 17 bases between the germline ends. Germline values: CDR1 MNHNS, CDR2 SASEGT. Here the CDR3 DNA reads TGTGCCAGCAGTGTCAGCGGTTGGGGAGGAGAGCAGTTCTTC. It specifies CASSVSGWGGEQFF.

In the case of this clonotype: At one end the junction does not follow the germline gene, possibly because of a read error. The J gene is TRBJ1-2, the V gene TRBV7-9; D remains unclear. Looked up from germline, CDR1 is SEHNR and CDR2 is FQNEAQ (reference sequence). The CDR3 sequence is 13 residues long. The CDR3 here is CASSFSGGHGYTF. The CDR3 DNA sequence: TGTGCCAGCAGCTTTAGTGGAGGGCATGGTTACACCTTC.

The sample holds many counts of this clonotype. This chain joins TRBV5-1 and TRBJ2-3, with D tentatively TRBD2 (5 bases). From germline, CDR1 is SGHRS and CDR2 YFSETQ. The CDR3 sequence is 13 residues long. Deletions cut 7 bases from V and 4 bases from J, with 13 bases between. DNA for the CDR3: TGCGCCAGCGCGGACTCCCCGGCAGATACGCAGTATTTT. Its protein product is CASADSPADTQYF.

The V and J genes are TRBV5-1 and TRBJ2-7, with 7 nucleotides matching TRBD1. Germline trimming cut 6 bases from V and 5 bases from J; bases unmatched to any gene: 11. Germline V gene sequence: CDR1 SGHRS, CDR2 YFSETQ. The CDR3 is 14 residues long. As DNA, the CDR3 is TGCGCCAGCACTTCCGAGACAGGGTTGCACGAGCAGTACTTC. Translating gives CASTSETGLHEQYF.

This clonotype has ten or more counts. V and J are TRBV18 and TRBJ2-5, with a weak D call TRBD1 (6 bases). The ends were cut back, 6 bases at V and 4 bases at J, with 12 bases in the middle. The CDR3 has 13 residues. Germline lookup yields CDR1 KGHSH and CDR2 LQKENI. The CDR3: CASSPVQGETQYF. In DNA form, the CDR3 reads TGTGCCAGCTCTCCAGTACAGGGAGAGACCCAGTACTTC.

The sample holds many counts of this clonotype. The DNA of the CDR3 is TGTGCCAGCAGCTTAGCGGGACACAATCAGCCCCAGCATTTT. Translated, it gives CASSLAGHNQPQHF. This chain uses TRBV7-2 with TRBJ1-5; TRBD1 might be the D (6 bases). CDR1 is SGHTA, CDR2 FQGNSA, per germline. Trimming took 0 bases from V and 3 from J, leaving 6 bases between them. The CDR3 loop spans 14 amino acids.

This clonotype was seen at least ten times. The chain uses TRBV28 and TRBJ2-7; no firm D call. V gave up 6 bases and J gave up 7 bases, with 13 bases separating them. The CDR3 length is 12 residues. From germline, CDR1 is MDHEN and CDR2 SYDVKM. CDR3 sequence reads: CASRDLLGEQYF. The CDR3 DNA follows: TGTGCCAGCAGGGACCTGTTGGGTGAGCAGTACTTC.

This clonotype showed up many times. CDR3 residues: CSADPGPDNEQFF. CDR3 bases: TGCAGTGCTGACCCGGGACCCGACAATGAGCAGTTCTTC. V gene TRBV20-1 combines with J gene TRBJ2-1; the D gene could be TRBD1 or TRBD2 (5 bases each). V lost 5 bases to trimming and J lost 5 bases, with 13 bases between them. This CDR3 is built from 13 residues. The germline V gene has CDR1 DFQATT and CDR2 SNEGSKA (reference sequence).

This clonotype was found many times. V usage is TRBV18 and J usage is TRBJ1-1; D remains ambiguous. Deletions cut 4 bases from V and 0 bases from J, with 9 bases between. The CDR3 length is 14 residues. Germline V lookup: CDR1 KGHSH, CDR2 LQKENI. The CDR3 DNA reads TGTGCCAGCTCACAGGCAGGCTTGAACACTGAAGCTTTCTTT. Translation: CASSQAGLNTEAFF.